The 27 T cell receptor beta chains below were found in one sample sequenced in a study of shared clonotypes between healthy human individuals. Sequenced by immunoSEQ multiplex PCR; TCRdb stores in-frame clones only, minus some. The sample shows approximately 510,000 clones, 79% of them seen only once. The sample comprised PBMCs. Receptor source: a woman aged 40 to 50 in good health. Some clones in this sample may be carry-over from other donors' samples.

The gene calls are TRBV28 and TRBJ1-5; possibly TRBD1 for D (6 bases). Germline V gene data show CDR1 as MDHEN and CDR2 as SYDVKM. The CDR3 length is 17 residues. V was shortened by 6 bases and J by 2 bases, with 20 bases between the two germline ends. CDR3 protein: CASRTYRVRGGNQPQHF. The CDR3 DNA reads TGTGCCAGCAGGACCTACAGGGTGAGGGGAGGCAATCAGCCCCAGCATTTT.

This rearrangement joins TRBV5-1 to TRBJ2-6; maybe TRBD1 (5 bases). Germline lookup yields CDR1 SGHRS and CDR2 YFSETQ. The CDR3 is 15 amino acids. Trimming pared 7 bases from V and 0 bases from J, leaving 11 bases between. The CDR3 DNA follows: TGCGCCAGCGGACCCCAGGGCTCTGGGGCCAACGTCCTGACTTTC. Translated, it gives CASGPQGSGANVLTF.

The V gene is TRBV19, the J gene TRBJ2-7; 9 bases align to TRBD1. The J segment lost 7 bases and the V segment lost 3 bases, leaving 10 bases of the junction unmatched. Germline-derived CDR1 and CDR2 are LNHDA and SQIVND (reference sequence). The length of the CDR3 is 15 residues. The CDR3 DNA is TGTGCCAGTAGTATCCGCGGACAGGGGCGTCGGGAGCAGTACTTC. Amino acids: CASSIRGQGRREQYF.

This clone was observed many times. The chain combines TRBV11-3 with TRBJ2-2, with 7 bases that match TRBD1. Trimming took 0 bases from V and 5 from J; bases not matched to a gene: 6. Germline V CDR1 and CDR2: SGHNT, YENEEA. The CDR3 covers 16 residues. The CDR3 nucleotides read TGTGCCAGCAGCTTAGACGCAGGGGGTGTAACCGGGGAGCTGTTTTTT. Encoded protein: CASSLDAGGVTGELFF. Full variable domain (outside the CDR3, taken from reference TRBV11-3 and TRBJ2-2): EAGVVQSPRYKIIEKKQPVAFWCNPISGHNTLYWYLQNLGQGPELLIRYENEEAVDDSQLPKDRFSAERLKGVDSTLKIQPAELGDSAVYLCASSLDAGGVTGELFFGEGSRLTVL.

This chain joins TRBV27 and TRBJ1-1; D is unclear. The CDR3 runs 16 residues. Trimming removed 1 base at V and 1 base at J, with 13 bases between. The germline CDR1 and CDR2 sequences are MNHEY and SMNVEV (reference sequence). The CDR3 DNA reads TGTGCCAGCAGTTTATACCGGGTCCCAGCGAACACTGAAGCTTTCTTT. Amino acid sequence: CASSLYRVPANTEAFF.

The CDR3 spells CASSLAGGPKGETQYF. The CDR3 DNA follows: TGTGCCAGCAGCTTAGCGGGAGGGCCGAAGGGGGAGACCCAGTACTTC. This sequence joins TRBV7-9 and TRBJ2-5; TRBD2 agrees at 7 bases. Germline lookup yields CDR1 SEHNR and CDR2 FQNEAQ (reference sequence). V dropped 0 bases and J dropped 5; count of bases not matched to a gene: 9. The CDR3 has 16 residues.

This sequence joins TRBV7-9 and TRBJ2-1; weak D call: TRBD2 (5 bases). This CDR3 region has 17 residues. With 1 base removed from V and 4 bases from J, the gap between germline ends came to 17 bases. Germline-derived CDR1 and CDR2 are SEHNR and FQNEAQ (reference sequence). The CDR3 DNA reads as TGTGCCAGCAGCTTAGAGATCATCGGGGTATCATACAATGAGCAGTTCTTC. It yields the protein CASSLEIIGVSYNEQFF.

The chain has TRBV5-1 and TRBJ2-1; the match to TRBD2 covers 10 bases. The CDR3 covers 16 residues. Germline CDR1 is SGHRS and CDR2 is YFSETQ. V lost 0 bases to trimming and J lost 7 bases; unmatched junction nucleotides: 7. CDR3 sequence reads: CASSLVSSGSFNEQFF. CDR3 DNA: TGCGCCAGCAGCTTGGTGTCTAGCGGGAGTTTTAATGAGCAGTTCTTC. The complete variable domain, with remaining parts taken from reference TRBV5-1 and TRBJ2-1, reads KAGVTQTPRYLIKTRGQQVTLSCSPISGHRSVSWYQQTPGQGLQFLFEYFSETQRNKGNFPGRFSGRQFSNSRSEMNVSTLELGDSALYLCASSLVSSGSFNEQFFGPGTRLTVL.

The chain employs TRBV2 and TRBJ2-1; 12 bases agree with TRBD2. Germline lookup yields CDR1 SNHLY and CDR2 FYNNEI. CDR3 length equals 15 residues. V was clipped by 6 bases and J by 7 bases; unmatched bases: 7. This CDR3 reads CASRETSGRMNEQFF. The DNA for the CDR3 is TGTGCCAGCAGGGAAACTAGCGGGAGGATGAATGAGCAGTTCTTC.

This clone showed up just once. The chain recombines TRBV7-9 with TRBJ2-7; possible D gene TRBD1, 5 bases. The CDR3 totals 15 residues. Germline-derived CDR1 and CDR2 are SEHNR and FQNEAQ (reference sequence). Trimming stripped 2 bases from V and 3 bases from J, with 14 bases between. CDR3 residues: CASSLRALGVYEQYF. CDR3 in DNA: TGTGCCAGCAGCTTAAGGGCCTTAGGGGTCTACGAGCAGTACTTC.

The chain uses TRBV2 and TRBJ1-6; a possible D gene is TRBD1 (5 bases). The CDR3 totals 15 residues. Trimming took 6 bases from V and 9 from J, leaving 18 bases between them. CDR1 and CDR2 (germline): SNHLY, FYNNEI. The CDR3 here is CASRPAGGRASPLHF. In DNA form, the CDR3 reads TGTGCCAGCAGACCGGCGGGGGGGAGGGCTTCACCCCTCCACTTT. The full variable domain, its missing parts supplied by reference TRBV2 and TRBJ1-6, is EPEVTQTPSHQVTQMGQEVILRCVPISNHLYFYWYRQILGQKVEFLVSFYNNEISEKSEIFDDQFSVERPDGSNFTLKIRSTKLEDSAMYFCASRPAGGRASPLHFGNGTRLTVT.

V and J are TRBV2 and TRBJ2-3; D gene ambiguous. The CDR3 sequence is 11 residues long. Trimming cost V 7 bases and J 1 base, with 3 bases left between them. Looked up from germline, CDR1 is SNHLY and CDR2 is FYNNEI. In DNA, the CDR3 is TGTGCCAGCACGCGCACAGATACGCAGTATTTT. Translation: CASTRTDTQYF.

The V gene is TRBV7-2, the J gene TRBJ2-1; D gene unclear. There are 13 residues in the CDR3. Trimming cost V 1 base and J 10 bases, with 11 bases left between them. The V gene's germline CDR1 is SGHTA and CDR2 FQGNSA. CDR3 loop: CASSLGPGREQFF. The CDR3, as DNA: TGTGCCAGCAGCTTAGGTCCGGGTCGCGAGCAGTTCTTC.

V usage is TRBV6-4 and J usage is TRBJ2-1, with no clear D. CDR1 is MRHNA and CDR2 is SNTAGT in the germline V gene. This CDR3 contains 13 residues. Trimming stripped 4 bases from V and 5 bases from J, with 9 bases between. CDR3 amino acids: CASSVGSNNEQFF. The CDR3 DNA follows: TGTGCCAGCAGTGTAGGGTCCAACAATGAGCAGTTCTTC.

The genes are TRBV6-6 and TRBJ2-7, with 7 bases aligning to TRBD1. Unmatched junction bases numbered 7, after V lost 0 bases and J lost 5 bases. The CDR3 has 15 residues. Germline CDR1 is MNHNY and CDR2 is SVGAGI (reference sequence). CDR3 nucleotides: TGTGCCAGCAGTTACTCCCTCGACAGGGCTAACGAGCAGTACTTC. It codes for CASSYSLDRANEQYF.

The J gene is TRBJ2-3, the V gene TRBV7-8, with D unclear. Deletions cut 1 base from V and 0 bases from J, with 5 bases between. CDR3 length equals 14 residues. CDR1 is SGHVS, CDR2 FQNEAQ, per germline. The CDR3 reads CASSLVVSTDTQYF. DNA of the CDR3: TGTGCCAGCAGCTTAGTGGTCAGCACAGATACGCAGTATTTT. The full variable domain, its missing parts supplied by reference TRBV7-8 and TRBJ2-3, is GAGVSQSPRYKVAKRGQDVALRCDPISGHVSLFWYQQALGQGPEFLTYFQNEAQLDKSGLPSDRFFAERPEGSVSTLKIQRTQQEDSAVYLCASSLVVSTDTQYFGPGTRLTVL.

This clone has a single count. With a much larger clone just one base away, this may be a read error. The chain joins TRBV7-2 to TRBJ2-5; D could derive from TRBD1 or TRBD2 (5 bases each). CDR1 and CDR2 (germline): SGHTA, FQGNSA. The CDR3 is made up of 18 amino acids. CDR3 region: CASSPEIWGRASLGTRYF. The CDR3 nucleotides read TGTGCCAGCAGCCCGGAAATCTGGGGACGCGCCAGTCTGGGGACCCGGTACTTC.

The CDR3, as DNA: TGTGCCAGTAGTATAGCATCAGCGGGGGGCAACTATGGCTACACCTTC. This encodes CASSIASAGGNYGYTF. The chain links TRBV19 to TRBJ1-2; possibly TRBD1 for D (6 bases). The V gene's germline CDR1 is LNHDA and CDR2 SQIVND (reference sequence). The CDR3 runs to 16 residues. V gave up 1 base and J gave up 2 bases, with 14 bases separating them.

This chain uses TRBV28 with TRBJ2-7; 8 bases match TRBD2. The CDR3 has 15 residues. V lost 4 bases, J lost 3 bases, and 8 bases stayed unmatched. Germline lookup yields CDR1 MDHEN and CDR2 SYDVKM. CDR3 nucleotides: TGTGCCAGCAGTTCCGGGGGAGCGGGAGACTACGAGCAGTACTTC. This codes for CASSSGGAGDYEQYF.

The chain combines TRBV6-5 with TRBJ2-7; maybe TRBD2 (7 bases). V lost 0 bases and J lost 2, with 14 bases in between. CDR3 length: 16 amino acids. CDR1 and CDR2 (germline): MNHEY, SVGAGI. CDR3 residues: CASSYSHRGATYEQYF. The CDR3 DNA sequence: TGTGCCAGCAGTTACTCCCATCGGGGGGCAACCTACGAGCAGTACTTC.

The V and J genes are TRBV4-1 and TRBJ2-2; 8 positions agree with TRBD1. This CDR3 is 16 amino acids long. CDR1 and CDR2 from the germline V gene are MGHRA and YSYEKL. J lost 5 bases, V lost 6 bases, and 11 bases had no gene match. The DNA for the CDR3 is TGCGCCAGCAGAAACCCTACAGGGGGTGAAACCGGGGAGCTGTTTTTT. Translating it yields CASRNPTGGETGELFF.

This sequence joins TRBV2 and TRBJ1-2; D may be TRBD1 (6 bases). This CDR3 is built from 14 residues. Between the trimmed V and J ends, which lost 6 bases and 3 bases, there was a span of 14 bases. Germline V CDR1 and CDR2: SNHLY, FYNNEI. CDR3 sequence: CASSPGALDYGYTF. The CDR3 DNA reads TGTGCCAGCAGCCCGGGGGCTCTGGACTATGGCTACACCTTC.

The DNA for the CDR3 is TGCAGCGTGTATGGGACTAGGTGGGAGACCCAGTACTTC. Translating it yields CSVYGTRWETQYF. This chain joins TRBV29-1 and TRBJ2-5; 8 bases map to TRBD2. V lost 6 bases to trimming and J lost 5 bases; unmatched junction nucleotides: 8. Looked up from germline, CDR1 is SQVTM and CDR2 is ANQGSEA. This CDR3 is 13 amino acids long.

This clone was recorded once. This chain uses TRBV2 with TRBJ1-1; no reliable D call. This CDR3 region has 15 residues. Per the germline V gene, CDR1 is SNHLY and CDR2 is FYNNEI. V lost 2 bases and J 2 bases, leaving 12 bases between the germline ends. CDR3 sequence: CASSEWYYLNTEAFF. CDR3 nucleotides: TGTGCCAGCAGTGAATGGTACTATCTAAACACTGAAGCTTTCTTT.

The chain is built from TRBV5-6 and TRBJ2-7; 8 bases line up with TRBD1. Germline loops: CDR1 SGHDT, CDR2 YYEEEE. This CDR3 is built from 14 residues. V shed 2 bases, J shed 3 bases, and the junction held 4 bases outside the gene matches. CDR3 sequence (DNA): TGTGCCAGCAGCTTCGGGACAGGACACTACGAGCAGTACTTC. It encodes CASSFGTGHYEQYF.

For this clone: A much larger clone is a single base away; this may be a read error. The gene calls are TRBV5-6 and TRBJ2-3, with D unresolved. The CDR3 covers 12 residues. The germline V and J ends were trimmed by 4 bases and 0 bases, with 3 bases remaining between them. Germline V lookup: CDR1 SGHDT, CDR2 YYEEEE. The CDR3 here is CASSPSTDTQYF. CDR3 DNA: TGTGCCAGCAGCCCAAGCACAGATACGCAGTATTTT.

This sequence joins TRBV2 and TRBJ2-7; 12 positions match TRBD2. This CDR3 has 15 residues. J lost 4 bases, V lost 3 bases, and 4 bases had no gene match. Germline CDR1 is SNHLY and CDR2 is FYNNEI. CDR3 loop: CASSEGTSGYYEQYF. The CDR3, as DNA: TGTGCCAGCAGTGAGGGGACTAGCGGGTATTACGAGCAGTACTTC.